Each of the 22 T cell receptor beta chains below was sequenced from the same sample in a study of Ad26.COV2.S vaccination and SARS-CoV-2 variants. Some clones are missing from TCRdb's copy, which holds only in-frame ones; the method was immunoSEQ multiplex PCR. This sample carries about 680,000 clones, around 89% of them seen once, and the ten largest clones take over 1.3%. Treatment: some 19 received Ad26.COV2.S at low or high dose, single or two shots; several received placebo; per-sample allocation not given. After the first vaccine or placebo injection, samples were drawn on day 63. Sequenced material: peripheral blood, taken in a trial of Ad26.COV2.S vaccine versus placebo. Receptors were obtained from a person aged 18-60 years who received the Ad26.COV2.S COVID-19 vaccine or a placebo.

The genes are TRBV27 and TRBJ1-5; D call uncertain. V was cut by 3 bases and J by 2 bases, with 11 bases left in between. This CDR3 has 15 amino acids. Germline CDR1 is MNHEY and CDR2 is SMNVEV (reference sequence). CDR3 sequence: CASSFDTGGNQPQHF. The DNA for the CDR3 is TGTGCCAGCAGTTTCGACACTGGCGGCAATCAGCCCCAGCATTTT.

This chain connects TRBV4-3 to TRBJ1-5, with D perhaps TRBD1 (6 bases). Germline V gives CDR1 LGHNA, CDR2 YSLEER. The CDR3 totals 15 residues. V lost 0 bases, J lost 6 bases, and 12 bases lay in between. This chain's CDR3 is CASSQEHAGAQPQHF. CDR3 coding DNA: TGCGCCAGCAGCCAAGAGCACGCAGGGGCTCAGCCCCAGCATTTT.

This clone was recorded a few times. V usage is TRBV7-9 and J usage is TRBJ1-2; D remains unclear. The CDR3 sequence is 13 residues long. Trimming stripped 5 bases from V and 7 bases from J, with 14 bases between. CDR1 and CDR2 from the germline V gene are SEHNR and FQNEAQ (reference sequence). The CDR3 loop is CASSVVEGSGYTF. Written as DNA, the CDR3 is TGTGCCAGCAGCGTGGTCGAGGGTTCTGGCTACACCTTC.

The CDR3 region is CASTARLGDTQYF. The CDR3 nucleotides are TGTGCCAGCACCGCAAGACTAGGGGATACGCAGTATTTT. The chain has TRBV12-3 or TRBV12-4 and TRBJ2-3, with D perhaps TRBD2 (6 bases). The length of the CDR3 is 13 residues. V was pared by 7 bases and J by 6 bases, with 14 bases between.

The chain recombines TRBV9 with TRBJ1-3, with D unclear. This CDR3 has 19 amino acids. The V and J ends lost 4 bases and 0 bases respectively, with 23 bases between them. Looked up from germline, CDR1 is SGDLS and CDR2 is YYNGEE. CDR3 in DNA: TGTGCCAGCAGCCCTCACAGTCTACCCCTTACTGTCTCTGGAAACACCATATATTTT. Its translation is CASSPHSLPLTVSGNTIYF.

V is TRBV6-2 or TRBV6-3 and J is TRBJ1-2; a possible D gene is TRBD1 (5 bases). In germline, CDR1 is MNHEY, CDR2 SVGEGT. Trimming took 0 bases from V and 8 from J, leaving 13 bases between them. This CDR3 region has 14 residues. The CDR3 protein is CASSYSRGERGYTF. The CDR3 DNA reads TGTGCCAGCAGTTACTCGAGGGGTGAGAGAGGCTACACCTTC.

J is TRBJ2-7 and V is TRBV4-1, with 7 bases fitting TRBD1. Germline CDR1 is MGHRA and CDR2 is YSYEKL. The V gene end was trimmed by 2 bases and the J gene end by 2 bases; junction bases not matched to a gene: 6. The CDR3 loop spans 15 amino acids. The CDR3 reads CASSQYQGVAYEQYF. CDR3 nucleotide sequence: TGCGCCAGCAGCCAATATCAGGGGGTCGCCTACGAGCAGTACTTC.

The chain recombines TRBV5-1 with TRBJ2-3; TRBD1 agrees at 11 bases. The CDR3 length is 16 residues. Germline loops: CDR1 SGHRS, CDR2 YFSETQ. After removal of 4 bases from V and 4 bases from J, the junction contained 8 bases not matched to a gene. CDR3 in amino acids: CASSRRTGGSADTQYF. DNA of the CDR3: TGCGCCAGCAGCCGGAGGACAGGGGGCTCTGCAGATACGCAGTATTTT.

On this clone: This specimen includes other DNA sequences encoding the same CDR3. The V call is TRBV18, the J call TRBJ2-7; no firm D call. Germline loops: CDR1 KGHSH, CDR2 LQKENI. The CDR3 extends over 14 amino acids. The V and J ends lost 6 bases and 0 bases respectively, with 12 bases between them. This CDR3 is CASSPGRNSYEQYF. The CDR3 nucleotides are TGTGCCAGCTCTCCCGGACGGAACTCCTACGAGCAGTACTTC.

V usage is TRBV18 and J usage is TRBJ2-1, with TRBD2 matching over 8 bases. J lost 4 bases, V lost 0 bases, and 5 bases had no gene match. The CDR3 length is 16 residues. Germline V CDR1 and CDR2: KGHSH, LQKENI. CDR3 region: CASSPPGLVGYNEQFF. The CDR3 nucleotides are TGTGCCAGCTCACCACCGGGACTAGTGGGGTACAATGAGCAGTTCTTC.

The chain has TRBV5-3 and TRBJ2-7; TRBD2 agrees at 15 bases. TRBV5-3 falls under the ORF class, with uncertain function. Trimming at V came to 7 bases and at J to 5 bases, leaving 13 bases not matched to a gene. The CDR3 spans 17 residues. CDR3 sequence (DNA): TGTGCCAGAGCTGGACTAGCGGGAGGGTCCGGGAGGGACGAGCAGTACTTC. As protein: CARAGLAGGSGRDEQYF.

This sequence joins TRBV10-1 and TRBJ2-1; D not certain. This CDR3 is built from 15 residues. The germline V gene has CDR1 WNHNN and CDR2 SYGVQD (reference sequence). The V end lost 3 bases, the J end lost 7 bases, and 16 bases lay between the germline ends. CDR3 in amino acids: CASSDAAGVRNEQFF. The CDR3 coding sequence is TGCGCCAGCAGTGATGCGGCAGGAGTTAGGAATGAGCAGTTCTTC.

This chain uses TRBV5-1 with TRBJ1-2, with unresolved D. This CDR3 contains 13 residues. The germline V gene encodes CDR1 SGHRS and CDR2 YFSETQ. The V gene lost 0 bases and the J gene lost 6 bases, with 9 bases spanning the gap. The CDR3 loop is CASSLEGGNGYTF. The CDR3 region has the DNA TGCGCCAGCAGCTTGGAGGGCGGGAATGGCTACACCTTC.

The J gene is TRBJ2-7, the V gene TRBV7-2, with D uncertain. CDR1 and CDR2 from the germline V gene are SGHTA and FQGNSA. This CDR3 contains 14 residues. Trimming left V 1 base short and J 2 bases short, with 9 bases between. CDR3 bases: TGTGCCAGCAGCTTAGTTACCAGTCCCTACGAGCAGTACTTC. Its protein product is CASSLVTSPYEQYF. The full variable domain, its missing parts supplied by reference TRBV7-2 and TRBJ2-7, is GAGVSQSPSNKVTEKGKDVELRCDPISGHTALYWYRQSLGQGLEFLIYFQGNSAPDKSGLPSDRFSAERTGGSVSTLTIQRTQQEDSAVYLCASSLVTSPYEQYFGPGTRLTVT.

This clone has just a few counts. This sequence joins TRBV5-1 and TRBJ2-7, with 8 bases fitting TRBD1. The CDR3 has 14 amino acids. CDR1 is SGHRS and CDR2 is YFSETQ in the germline V gene. After removal of 2 bases from V and 8 bases from J, the junction contained 9 bases not matched to a gene. This chain's CDR3 is CASSFGQGTFKQYF. CDR3 coding DNA: TGCGCCAGCAGCTTTGGACAGGGCACCTTCAAGCAGTACTTC.

The chain uses TRBV4-3 and TRBJ2-7; perhaps D is TRBD1 or TRBD2 (5 bases each). CDR3 length: 13 amino acids. The V and J ends lost 2 bases and 3 bases respectively, with 8 bases between them. Germline loops: CDR1 LGHNA, CDR2 YSLEER. CDR3 protein: CASSQRDGYEQYF. CDR3 bases: TGCGCCAGCAGCCAACGGGACGGCTACGAGCAGTACTTC.

This clone has only one observation. The chain links TRBV5-1 to TRBJ2-5; D unclear. The germline gives CDR1 SGHRS, CDR2 YFSETQ. The CDR3 is made up of 11 amino acids. V lost 5 bases and J lost 5, with 7 bases in between. As DNA, the CDR3 is TGCGCCAGCAGTCCCACGGAGACCCAGTACTTC. It encodes CASSPTETQYF.

This chain connects TRBV25-1 to TRBJ2-1, with D unclear. The CDR3 has 14 residues. The germline V and J ends were trimmed by 3 bases and 6 bases, with 12 bases remaining between them. The germline V gene has CDR1 MGHDK and CDR2 SYGVNS. The CDR3 sequence: CASSDPSRANEQFF. CDR3 bases: TGTGCCAGCAGTGACCCGAGCCGGGCCAATGAGCAGTTCTTC.

The CDR3 sequence: CASSSGQPIHNEQFF. The CDR3 DNA reads TGTGCCAGCAGTTCGGGACAGCCTATACACAATGAGCAGTTCTTC. The chain uses TRBV3-1 (or the pseudogene TRBV3-2) and TRBJ2-1; 7 nucleotides agree with TRBD1. J lost 5 bases, V lost 6 bases, and 10 bases had no gene match. The CDR3 runs 15 residues. The germline CDR1 and CDR2 sequences are LGHDT and YNNKEL (reference sequence).

The chain carries TRBV29-1 and TRBJ1-1; TRBD1 might be the D (6 bases). Per germline, CDR1 SQVTM and CDR2 ANQGSEA. V lost 2 bases and J lost 0, with 16 bases in between. The CDR3 extends over 16 amino acids. As DNA, the CDR3 is TGCAGCGTTGAACTTAGGGGAGGGGGAATGAACACTGAAGCTTTCTTT. Translating it yields CSVELRGGGMNTEAFF. Looking up the rest from reference TRBV29-1 and TRBJ1-1 gives the full variable domain: SAVISQKPSRDICQRGTSLTIQCQVDSQVTMMFWYRQQPGQSLTLIATANQGSEATYESGFVIDKFPISRPNLTFSTLTVSNMSPEDSSIYLCSVELRGGGMNTEAFFGQGTRLTVV.

This clone has a handful of counts. The gene calls are TRBV12-3 or TRBV12-4 and TRBJ1-1; D is possibly TRBD1 (6 bases). V lost 5 bases and J 6 bases, leaving 10 bases between the germline ends. This CDR3 region has 12 residues. CDR3 in amino acids: CASSPYRAEAFF. CDR3 DNA sequence: TGTGCCAGCAGTCCTTACAGGGCTGAAGCTTTCTTT.

This sequence joins TRBV5-1 and TRBJ2-2; unclear D gene. Trimming removed 5 bases at V and 5 bases at J, with 16 bases between. CDR1 is SGHRS and CDR2 is YFSETQ in the germline V gene. The CDR3 totals 15 residues. As DNA, the CDR3 is TGCGCCAGCAGAATTGACACTCCTGGGACCGGGGAGCTGTTTTTT. It translates to CASRIDTPGTGELFF.